The 15 T cell receptor beta chains below all came from one sample that was sequenced in a study of spatial heterogeneity in lung cancer. TCRdb reprocessed the 5' RACE reads with MiXCR, giving one entry per CDR3 protein. The sample contains about 90,000 distinct CDR3 sequences, about 9.4% of which appear only once. Indicated time point: sample taken at primary tumor resection. Whole RNA, isolated from tumor, nontumor lung or frozen PBMC, was sequenced without prior sorting. The specimen comprised PBMCs, sampled at surgery. The origin of the receptors is a male donor with early-stage non-small cell lung cancer.

Ten or more counts support this clonotype. This chain connects TRBV29-1 to TRBJ1-1, with D maybe TRBD1 (5 bases). This CDR3 has 11 amino acids. Germline V gene lookup returns CDR1 SQVTM and CDR2 ANQGSEA. The CDR3 reads CAGGQNTEAFF. The CDR3 DNA reads as TGCGCGGGGGGTCAGAACACTGAAGCTTTCTTT.

At least ten counts were recorded for this clonotype. The chain is built from TRBV20-1 and TRBJ2-5, with no clear D. Germline CDR1 and CDR2: DFQATT and SNEGSKA (reference sequence). The CDR3 totals 12 residues. The germline V and J ends were trimmed by 6 bases and 5 bases, with 13 bases remaining between them. As DNA, the CDR3 is TGCAGTGCAAAAACGGAGCTGGAGACCCAGTACTTC. Amino acid sequence: CSAKTELETQYF.

This clonotype was observed at least ten times. The chain combines TRBV20-1 with TRBJ2-7; 10 bases align to TRBD2. There are 14 residues in the CDR3. Germline V gene sequence: CDR1 DFQATT, CDR2 SNEGSKA (reference sequence). The ends lost 4 bases at V and 3 bases at J; junction bases unmatched: 6. The CDR3 coding sequence is TGCAGTGCTACTAGCGGGAGTTTCGGCTACGAGCAGTACTTC. This sequence encodes CSATSGSFGYEQYF.

The table lists this clonotype with a few counts. This chain joins TRBV20-1 and TRBJ2-1; possibly TRBD2 for D (5 bases). This CDR3 is built from 14 residues. V gave up 4 bases and J gave up 0 bases, with 10 bases separating them. Germline values: CDR1 DFQATT, CDR2 SNEGSKA (reference sequence). The CDR3 protein is CSATSISSYNEQFF. CDR3 DNA: TGCAGTGCTACTAGCATTAGCTCCTACAATGAGCAGTTCTTC.

This clonotype came up many times. V and J are TRBV6-2 or TRBV6-3 and TRBJ1-4; D not resolved. Germline V gives CDR1 MNHEY, CDR2 SVGEGT. Trimming took off 2 bases at V and 8 bases at J, with 3 bases between the two ends. CDR3 length: 11 amino acids. The CDR3 reads CASSYGEKLFF. CDR3 bases: TGTGCCAGCAGTTACGGCGAAAAACTGTTTTTT.

This clonotype was recorded at least ten times. The junction departs from germline at one end; a sequencing error may be responsible. The chain couples TRBV5-5 to TRBJ2-7, with 9 bases identical to TRBD1. This CDR3 has 18 amino acids. Looked up from germline, CDR1 is SGHKS and CDR2 is YYEKEE (reference sequence). The chain's CDR3 is CASGFAPTGTGNSYEQYF. The CDR3 region has the DNA TGTGCCAGCGGCTTCGCGCCTACCGGGACAGGGAATTCCTACGAGCAGTACTTC.

The chain links TRBV6-2 or TRBV6-3 to TRBJ1-6; TRBD1 agrees at 9 bases. This CDR3 is built from 14 residues. With 7 bases clipped from V and 8 bases from J, the junction kept 6 bases outside the gene matches. The V gene's germline CDR1 is MNHEY and CDR2 SVGEGT. CDR3 coding DNA: TGTGCCAGCACCCCGACAGGGGGTTATTCACCCCTCCACTTT. It translates to CASTPTGGYSPLHF.

This clonotype was recorded a few times. This rearrangement joins TRBV18 to TRBJ1-1; TRBD1 is a possible D gene (5 bases). Germline lookup yields CDR1 KGHSH and CDR2 LQKENI. Trimming removed 3 bases from V and 2 bases from J, with 19 bases in between. The CDR3 is 17 amino acids. The DNA for the CDR3 is TGTGCCAGCTCACCTTCCGGGACCGTCCTATTCAACACTGAAGCTTTCTTT. Protein product: CASSPSGTVLFNTEAFF.

This clonotype was seen more than once but under ten times. This sequence joins TRBV29-1 and TRBJ2-3, with D unresolved. The CDR3 is 12 amino acids. V lost 7 bases to trimming and J lost 4 bases, with 12 bases between them. Germline V gene lookup returns CDR1 SQVTM and CDR2 ANQGSEA. CDR3 nucleotides: TGCAGCGCCCCCAGTGGTGCAGATACGCAGTATTTT. Its translation: CSAPSGADTQYF.

A few counts support this clonotype. The chain employs TRBV7-8 and TRBJ1-5; D remains unclear. Germline V gene sequence: CDR1 SGHVS, CDR2 FQNEAQ. The ends were cut back, 5 bases at V and 0 bases at J, with 17 bases in the middle. The CDR3 length is 17 residues. The CDR3 spells CASSLDDAIYSNQPQHF. The DNA of the CDR3 is TGTGCCAGCAGCCTAGACGACGCGATCTATAGCAATCAGCCCCAGCATTTT.

This clonotype was observed a handful of times. V is TRBV11-2 and J is TRBJ2-7; D gene unclear. This CDR3 region has 13 residues. Germline V gene sequence: CDR1 SGHAT, CDR2 FQNNGV. V was clipped by 4 bases and J by 7 bases, with 14 bases between them. The CDR3 sequence: CASSSIVLREQYF. CDR3 bases: TGTGCCAGCAGCTCCATTGTACTGAGGGAGCAGTACTTC.

The table lists this clonotype with many counts. The V call is TRBV4-2, the J call TRBJ2-1, with TRBD2 as a possible D gene (5 bases). The V gene's germline CDR1 is LGHNA and CDR2 YNFKEQ. The CDR3 length is 16 residues. V lost 1 base and J 10 bases, leaving 20 bases between the germline ends. The CDR3, as DNA: TGTGCCAGCAGCCAAGTTTTTGTCACGGTAGCGCGGGAGCAGTTCTTC. This codes for CASSQVFVTVAREQFF.

This clonotype occurred many times. The chain is built from TRBV6-5 and TRBJ2-7; the D call may be TRBD1 or TRBD2 (6 bases each). The CDR3 is 14 amino acids. Trimming stripped 6 bases from V and 4 bases from J, with 16 bases between. The germline CDR1 and CDR2 sequences are MNHEY and SVGAGI. The CDR3 DNA reads as TGTGCCAGCAGCCTCGGGCAGGGGAGGTACGAGCAGTACTTC. Translated: CASSLGQGRYEQYF.

The J gene is TRBJ2-1, the V gene TRBV5-1; D not certain. The CDR3 covers 12 residues. The germline V and J ends were trimmed by 1 base and 6 bases, with 5 bases remaining between them. The germline gives CDR1 SGHRS, CDR2 YFSETQ. DNA for the CDR3: TGCGCCAGCAGCTTGCCAGCCAATGAGCAGTTCTTC. Amino acid sequence: CASSLPANEQFF. The full variable domain, its missing parts supplied by reference TRBV5-1 and TRBJ2-1, is KAGVTQTPRYLIKTRGQQVTLSCSPISGHRSVSWYQQTPGQGLQFLFEYFSETQRNKGNFPGRFSGRQFSNSRSEMNVSTLELGDSALYLCASSLPANEQFFGPGTRLTVL.

The chain joins TRBV10-2 to TRBJ1-6; 8 bases are shared with TRBD1. V shed 6 bases and J 0 bases; nucleotides not matched to a gene: 4. CDR3 size: 16 residues. Germline-derived CDR1 and CDR2 are WSHSY and SAAADI. DNA for the CDR3: TGCGCCAGCAGGGACAGGGAGCGCTCCTATAATTCACCCCTCCACTTT. Translating it yields CASRDRERSYNSPLHF.